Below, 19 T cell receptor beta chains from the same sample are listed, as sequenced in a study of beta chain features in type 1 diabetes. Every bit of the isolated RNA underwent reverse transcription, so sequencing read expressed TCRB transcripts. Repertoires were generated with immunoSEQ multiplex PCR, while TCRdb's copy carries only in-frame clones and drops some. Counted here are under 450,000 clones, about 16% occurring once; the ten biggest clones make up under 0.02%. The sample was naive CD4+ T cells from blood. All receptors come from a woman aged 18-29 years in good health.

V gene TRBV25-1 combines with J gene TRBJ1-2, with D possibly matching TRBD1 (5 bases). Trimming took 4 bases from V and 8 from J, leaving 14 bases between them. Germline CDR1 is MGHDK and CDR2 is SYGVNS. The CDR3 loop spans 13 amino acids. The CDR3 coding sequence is TGTGCCAGCAGTGGGAACCTTCGGGGGGGCTACACCTTC. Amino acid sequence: CASSGNLRGGYTF.

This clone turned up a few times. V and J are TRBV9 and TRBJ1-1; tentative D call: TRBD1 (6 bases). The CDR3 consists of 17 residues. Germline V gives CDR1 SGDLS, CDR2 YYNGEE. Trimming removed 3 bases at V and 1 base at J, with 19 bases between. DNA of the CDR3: TGTGCCAGCAGCGGCGGACAGCACTCACCCAGGAACACTGAAGCTTTCTTT. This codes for CASSGGQHSPRNTEAFF.

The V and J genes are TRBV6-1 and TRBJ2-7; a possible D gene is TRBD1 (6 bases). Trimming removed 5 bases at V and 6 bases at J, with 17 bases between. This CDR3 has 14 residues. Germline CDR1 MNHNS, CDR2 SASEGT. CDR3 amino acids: CASSSSGVRGEQYF. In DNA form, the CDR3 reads TGTGCCAGCAGTTCCTCAGGGGTTAGGGGCGAGCAGTACTTC.

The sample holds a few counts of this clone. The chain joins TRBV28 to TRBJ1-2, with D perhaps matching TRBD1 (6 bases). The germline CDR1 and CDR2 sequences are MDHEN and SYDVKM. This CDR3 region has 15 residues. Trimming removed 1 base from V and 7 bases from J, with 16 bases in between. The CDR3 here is CASSLSAGVRGGYTF. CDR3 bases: TGTGCCAGCAGTTTATCGGCAGGGGTAAGGGGTGGCTACACCTTC.

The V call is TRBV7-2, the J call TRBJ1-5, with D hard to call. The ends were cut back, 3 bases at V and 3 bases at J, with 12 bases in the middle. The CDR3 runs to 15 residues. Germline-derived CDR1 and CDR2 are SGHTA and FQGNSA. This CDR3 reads CASSLQQSFNQPQHF. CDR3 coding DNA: TGTGCCAGCAGCTTGCAACAGAGTTTCAATCAGCCCCAGCATTTT.

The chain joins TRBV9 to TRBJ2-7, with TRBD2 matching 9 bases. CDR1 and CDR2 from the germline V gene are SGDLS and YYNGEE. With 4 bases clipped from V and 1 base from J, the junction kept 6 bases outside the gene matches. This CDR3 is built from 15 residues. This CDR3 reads CASSPRLAESYEQYF. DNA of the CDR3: TGTGCCAGCAGCCCTCGACTAGCGGAGTCCTACGAGCAGTACTTC.

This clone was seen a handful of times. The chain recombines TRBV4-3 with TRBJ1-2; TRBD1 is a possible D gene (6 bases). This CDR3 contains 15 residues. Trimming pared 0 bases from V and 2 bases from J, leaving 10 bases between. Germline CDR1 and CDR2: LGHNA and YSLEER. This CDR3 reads CASSQDQGMNYGYTF. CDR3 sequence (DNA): TGCGCCAGCAGCCAAGATCAGGGGATGAACTATGGCTACACCTTC.

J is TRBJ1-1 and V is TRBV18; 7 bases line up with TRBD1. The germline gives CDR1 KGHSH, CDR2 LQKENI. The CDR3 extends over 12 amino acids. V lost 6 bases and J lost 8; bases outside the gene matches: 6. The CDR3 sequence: CASSLDRAEAFF. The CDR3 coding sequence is TGTGCCAGCTCCCTCGACAGGGCGGAAGCTTTCTTT.

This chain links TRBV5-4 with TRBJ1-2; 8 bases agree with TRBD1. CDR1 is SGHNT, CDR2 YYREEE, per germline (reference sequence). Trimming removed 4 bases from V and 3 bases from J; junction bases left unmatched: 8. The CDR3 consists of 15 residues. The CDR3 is CASSVPGQEHYGYTF. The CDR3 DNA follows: TGTGCCAGCAGCGTACCGGGACAGGAACACTATGGCTACACCTTC. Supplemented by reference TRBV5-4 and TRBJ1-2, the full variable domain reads ETGVTQSPTHLIKTRGQQVTLRCSSQSGHNTVSWYQQALGQGPQFIFQYYREEENGRGNFPPRFSGLQFPNYSSELNVNALELDDSALYLCASSVPGQEHYGYTFGSGTRLTVV.

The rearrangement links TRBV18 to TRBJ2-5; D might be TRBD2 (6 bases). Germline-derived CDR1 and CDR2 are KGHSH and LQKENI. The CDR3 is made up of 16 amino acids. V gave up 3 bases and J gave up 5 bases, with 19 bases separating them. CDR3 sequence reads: CASSPLGLARSETQYF. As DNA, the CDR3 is TGTGCCAGCTCACCCCTGGGACTTGCAAGGAGTGAGACCCAGTACTTC.

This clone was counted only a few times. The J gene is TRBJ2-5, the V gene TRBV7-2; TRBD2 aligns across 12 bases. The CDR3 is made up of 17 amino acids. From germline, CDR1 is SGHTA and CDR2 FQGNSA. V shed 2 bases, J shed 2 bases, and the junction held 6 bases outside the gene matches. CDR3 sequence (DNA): TGTGCCAGCAGCTTACACCTAGCGGGAGGGCAACAAGAGACCCAGTACTTC. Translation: CASSLHLAGGQQETQYF.

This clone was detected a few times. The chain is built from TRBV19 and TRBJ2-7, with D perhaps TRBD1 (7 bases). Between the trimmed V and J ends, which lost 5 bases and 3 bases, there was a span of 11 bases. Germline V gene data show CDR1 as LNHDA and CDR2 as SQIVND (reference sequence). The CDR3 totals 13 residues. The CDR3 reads CASSGGTVYEQYF. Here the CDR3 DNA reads TGTGCCAGTAGTGGGGGGACAGTCTACGAGCAGTACTTC.

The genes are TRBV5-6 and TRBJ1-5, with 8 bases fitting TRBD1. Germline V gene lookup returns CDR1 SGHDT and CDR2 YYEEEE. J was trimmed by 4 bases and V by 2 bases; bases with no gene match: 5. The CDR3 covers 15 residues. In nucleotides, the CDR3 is TGTGCCAGCAGCTTCGGAGACAGGGGAAATCAGCCCCAGCATTTT. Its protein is CASSFGDRGNQPQHF.

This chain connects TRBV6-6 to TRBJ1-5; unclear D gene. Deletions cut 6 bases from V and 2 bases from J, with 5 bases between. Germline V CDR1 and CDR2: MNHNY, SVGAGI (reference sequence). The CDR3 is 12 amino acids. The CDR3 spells CASRQGNQPQHF. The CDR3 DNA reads TGTGCCAGCAGGCAGGGCAATCAGCCCCAGCATTTT.

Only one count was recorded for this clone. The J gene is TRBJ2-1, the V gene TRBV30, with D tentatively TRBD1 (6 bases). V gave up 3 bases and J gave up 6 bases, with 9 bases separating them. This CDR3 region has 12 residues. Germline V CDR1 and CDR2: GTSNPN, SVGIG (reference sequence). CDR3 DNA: TGTGCCTGGAGCCTAGGGGGCAATGAGCAGTTCTTC. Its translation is CAWSLGGNEQFF. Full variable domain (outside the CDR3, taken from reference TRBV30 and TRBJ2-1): SQTIHQWPATLVQPVGSPLSLECTVEGTSNPNLYWYRQAAGRGLQLLFYSVGIGQISSEVPQNLSASRPQDRQFILSSKKLLLSDSGFYLCAWSLGGNEQFFGPGTRLTVL.

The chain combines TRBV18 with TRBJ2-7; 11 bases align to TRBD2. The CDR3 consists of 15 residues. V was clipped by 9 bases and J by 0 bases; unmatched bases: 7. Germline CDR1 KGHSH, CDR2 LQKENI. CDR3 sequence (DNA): TGTGCCAGTAGTTTAGCGGGAGGGGACTCCTACGAGCAGTACTTC. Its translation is CASSLAGGDSYEQYF. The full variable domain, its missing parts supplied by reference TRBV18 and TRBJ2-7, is NAGVMQNPRHLVRRRGQEARLRCSPMKGHSHVYWYRQLPEEGLKFMVYLQKENIIDESGMPKERFSAEFPKEGPSILRIQQVVRGDSAAYFCASSLAGGDSYEQYFGPGTRLTVT.

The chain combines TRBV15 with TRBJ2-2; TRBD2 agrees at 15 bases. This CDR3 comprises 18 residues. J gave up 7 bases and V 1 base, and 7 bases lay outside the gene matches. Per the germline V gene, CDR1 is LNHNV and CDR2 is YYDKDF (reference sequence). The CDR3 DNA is TGTGCCACCAGCAGAGCGCCGGGACTAGCGGGAGGAGGCGGGGAGCTGTTTTTT. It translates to CATSRAPGLAGGGGELFF.

CDR3 nucleotides: TGTGCCTGGGCGACAGATCCTTATGGCTACACCTTC. This translates into CAWATDPYGYTF. The rearrangement uses TRBV30 and TRBJ1-2; weak D call: TRBD1 (5 bases). The germline gives CDR1 GTSNPN, CDR2 SVGIG (reference sequence). There are 12 residues in the CDR3. The V gene lost 5 bases and the J gene lost 5 bases, with 12 bases spanning the gap.

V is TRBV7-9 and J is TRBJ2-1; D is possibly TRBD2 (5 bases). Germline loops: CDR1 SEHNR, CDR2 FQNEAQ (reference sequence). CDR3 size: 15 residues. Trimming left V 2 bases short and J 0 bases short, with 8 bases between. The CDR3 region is CASSLWESSYNEQFF. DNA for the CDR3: TGTGCCAGCAGCTTATGGGAGAGCTCCTACAATGAGCAGTTCTTC.